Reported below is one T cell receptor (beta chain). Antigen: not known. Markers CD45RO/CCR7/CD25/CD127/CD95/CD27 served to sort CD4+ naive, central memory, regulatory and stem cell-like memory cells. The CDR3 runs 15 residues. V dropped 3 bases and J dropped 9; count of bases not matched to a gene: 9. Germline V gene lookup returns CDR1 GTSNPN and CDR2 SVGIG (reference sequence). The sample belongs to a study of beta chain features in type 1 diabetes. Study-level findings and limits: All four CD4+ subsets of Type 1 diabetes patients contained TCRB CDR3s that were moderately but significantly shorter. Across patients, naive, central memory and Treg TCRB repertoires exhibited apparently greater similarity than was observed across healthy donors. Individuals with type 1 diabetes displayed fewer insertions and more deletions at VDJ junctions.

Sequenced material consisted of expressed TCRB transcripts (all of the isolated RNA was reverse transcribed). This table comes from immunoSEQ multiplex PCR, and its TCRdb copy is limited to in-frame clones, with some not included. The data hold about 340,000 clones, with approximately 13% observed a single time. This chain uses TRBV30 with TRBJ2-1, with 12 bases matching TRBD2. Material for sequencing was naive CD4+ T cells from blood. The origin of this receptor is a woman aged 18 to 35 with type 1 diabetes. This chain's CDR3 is CAWSFLAGGPGEQFF. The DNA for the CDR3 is TGTGCCTGGAGCTTTCTAGCGGGAGGGCCGGGTGAGCAGTTCTTC. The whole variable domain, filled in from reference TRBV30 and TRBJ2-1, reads SQTIHQWPATLVQPVGSPLSLECTVEGTSNPNLYWYRQAAGRGLQLLFYSVGIGQISSEVPQNLSASRPQDRQFILSSKKLLLSDSGFYLCAWSFLAGGPGEQFFGPGTRLTVL.